The clone carrying this T cell receptor (beta chain) was detected once. Antigen: not known. TCRdb used MiXCR to reprocess the reads, holding one entry per CDR3 protein. The sample has about 220,000 distinct CDR3 sequences, around two fifths seen once; the top ten hold 55% to 60%. The CDR3 covers 15 residues. V gave up 9 bases and J gave up 0 bases, with 15 bases separating them. CDR1 SGHAT and CDR2 FQDESV come from the germline V gene (reference sequence). The entry originates in a study of T cell repertoires in cytomegalovirus infection. The sequencing used CD8+ T cells from cultured PBMCs, collected from culture after CMV antigen stimulation. This receptor was identified in a human donor in good health (CMV status not recorded). Some clones in this sample may be carry-over from other donors' samples. V is TRBV11-1 and J is TRBJ2-1; D gene ambiguous. The CDR3 DNA is TGTGCCAGAAGCCCATTCTGGAGCTCCTACAATGAGCAGTTCTTC. Its translation is CARSPFWSSYNEQFF. Full variable domain (missing parts from reference TRBV11-1 and TRBJ2-1): EAEVAQSPRYKITEKSQAVAFWCDPISGHATLYWYRQILGQGPELLVQFQDESVVDDSQLPKDRFSAERLKGVDSTLKIQPAELGDSAMYLCARSPFWSSYNEQFFGPGTRLTVL.